The clone carrying this T cell receptor (beta chain) was detected a few times. As yet, its antigen is unknown. The CDR3 runs 15 residues. V dropped 3 bases and J dropped 7; count of bases not matched to a gene: 6. Germline V gene data show CDR1 as LNHDA and CDR2 as SQIVND (reference sequence). This entry comes from a study of T-cell reconstitution after alpha-beta-depleted transplantation in children. Study-wide results and caveats: Reportedly, only several hundred clones from non-depleted graft cells drove alpha-beta T-cell counts at about two months. A year post-transplant, T-cell counts and diversity derived mostly from newly produced T cells.

Library preparation (for TCRbeta) was performed with unique molecular identifiers. TCRdb redid the calling of the PCR reads with MiXCR, one entry per CDR3 protein. This sample yields about 200,000 distinct CDR3 sequences, of which roughly a sixth are seen a single time; around 45% belongs to the top ten. The specimen was PBMCs, mostly from graft donor cells, collected 360 days after TCRalphabeta/CD19-depleted stem cell transplant. The V gene is TRBV19, the J gene TRBJ2-2; 9 bases line up with TRBD2. This clonotype was sampled from a male patient between 2 and 9 years old who had a stem cell transplant for acute lymphoblastic leukemia, so the T cells may come from the graft donor. CDR3 protein: CASSIPSGGHGELFF. Here the CDR3 DNA reads TGTGCCAGTAGTATCCCCAGCGGGGGGCACGGGGAGCTGTTTTTT.